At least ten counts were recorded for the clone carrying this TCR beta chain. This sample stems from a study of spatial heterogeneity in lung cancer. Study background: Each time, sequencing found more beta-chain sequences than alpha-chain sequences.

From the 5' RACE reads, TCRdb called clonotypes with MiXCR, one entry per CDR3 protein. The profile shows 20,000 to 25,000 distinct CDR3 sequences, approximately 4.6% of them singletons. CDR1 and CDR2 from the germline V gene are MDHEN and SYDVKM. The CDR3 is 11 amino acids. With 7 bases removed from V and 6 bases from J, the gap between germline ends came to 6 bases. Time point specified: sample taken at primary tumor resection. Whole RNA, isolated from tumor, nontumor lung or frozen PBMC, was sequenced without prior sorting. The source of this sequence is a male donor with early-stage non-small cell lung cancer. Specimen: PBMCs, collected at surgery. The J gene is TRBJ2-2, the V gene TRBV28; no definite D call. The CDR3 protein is CASKGPGELFF. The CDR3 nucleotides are TGTGCCAGCAAGGGTCCCGGGGAGCTGTTTTTT.